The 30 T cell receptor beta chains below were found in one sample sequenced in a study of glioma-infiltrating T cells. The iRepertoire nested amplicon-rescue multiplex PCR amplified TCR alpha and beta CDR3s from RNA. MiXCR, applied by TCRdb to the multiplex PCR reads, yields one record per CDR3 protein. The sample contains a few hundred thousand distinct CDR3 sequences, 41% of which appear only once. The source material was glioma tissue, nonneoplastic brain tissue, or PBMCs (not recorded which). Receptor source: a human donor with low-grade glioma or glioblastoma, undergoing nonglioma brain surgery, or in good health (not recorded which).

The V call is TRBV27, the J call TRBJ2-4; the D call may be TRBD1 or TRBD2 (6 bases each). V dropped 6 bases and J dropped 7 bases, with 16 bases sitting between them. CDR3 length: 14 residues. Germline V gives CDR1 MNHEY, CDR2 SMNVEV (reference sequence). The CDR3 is CASSPGGPGNIQYF. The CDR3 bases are TGTGCCAGCAGCCCCGGGGGCCCCGGGAACATTCAGTACTTC.

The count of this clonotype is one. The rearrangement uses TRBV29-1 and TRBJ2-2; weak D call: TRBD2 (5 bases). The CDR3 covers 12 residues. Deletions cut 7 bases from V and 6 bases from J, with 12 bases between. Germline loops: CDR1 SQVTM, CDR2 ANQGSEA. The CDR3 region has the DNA TGCAGCGCGAATCGGGATTCCGGGGAGCTGTTTTTT. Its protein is CSANRDSGELFF.

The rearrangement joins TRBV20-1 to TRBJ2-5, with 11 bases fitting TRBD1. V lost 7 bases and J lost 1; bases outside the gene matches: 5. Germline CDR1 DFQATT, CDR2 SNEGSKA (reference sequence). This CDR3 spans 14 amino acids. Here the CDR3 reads CSEIGTGGQETQYF. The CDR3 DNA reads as TGCAGTGAAATTGGGACAGGGGGCCAAGAGACCCAGTACTTC.

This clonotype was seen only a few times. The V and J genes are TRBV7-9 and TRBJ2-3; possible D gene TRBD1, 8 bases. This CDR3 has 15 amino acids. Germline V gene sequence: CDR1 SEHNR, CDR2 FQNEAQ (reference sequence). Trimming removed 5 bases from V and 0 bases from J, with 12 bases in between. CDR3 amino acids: CASSAQGGSTDTQYF. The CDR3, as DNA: TGTGCCAGCAGCGCACAGGGGGGGAGCACAGATACGCAGTATTTT.

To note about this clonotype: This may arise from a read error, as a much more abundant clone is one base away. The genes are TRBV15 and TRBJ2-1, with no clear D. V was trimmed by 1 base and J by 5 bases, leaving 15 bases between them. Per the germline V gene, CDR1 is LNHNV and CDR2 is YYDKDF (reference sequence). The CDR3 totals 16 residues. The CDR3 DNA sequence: TGTGCCACCAGCAGAGCCCGAGGACCATCCCACAATGAGCAGTTCTTC. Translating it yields CATSRARGPSHNEQFF.

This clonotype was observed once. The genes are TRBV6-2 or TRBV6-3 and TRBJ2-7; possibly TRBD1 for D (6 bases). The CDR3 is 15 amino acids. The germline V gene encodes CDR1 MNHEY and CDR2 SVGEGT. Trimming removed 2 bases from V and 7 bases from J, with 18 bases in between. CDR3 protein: CASSYPDSSYNEQYF. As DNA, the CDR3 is TGTGCCAGCAGTTACCCGGACAGCTCCTACAATGAGCAGTACTTC.

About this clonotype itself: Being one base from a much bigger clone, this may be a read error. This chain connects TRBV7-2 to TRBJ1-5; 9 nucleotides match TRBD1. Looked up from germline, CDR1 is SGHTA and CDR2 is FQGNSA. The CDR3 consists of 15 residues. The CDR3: CANSFGDRVDQPQHF. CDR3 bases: TGTGCCAACAGCTTTGGGGACAGGGTTGATCAGCCCCAGCATTTT.

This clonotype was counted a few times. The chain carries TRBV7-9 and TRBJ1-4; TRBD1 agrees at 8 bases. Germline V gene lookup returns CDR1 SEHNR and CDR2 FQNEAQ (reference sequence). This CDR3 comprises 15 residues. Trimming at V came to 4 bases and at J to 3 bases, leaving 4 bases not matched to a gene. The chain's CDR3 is CASSSGQGPNEKLFF. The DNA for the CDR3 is TGTGCCAGCAGCTCTGGACAGGGACCTAATGAAAAACTGTTTTTT.

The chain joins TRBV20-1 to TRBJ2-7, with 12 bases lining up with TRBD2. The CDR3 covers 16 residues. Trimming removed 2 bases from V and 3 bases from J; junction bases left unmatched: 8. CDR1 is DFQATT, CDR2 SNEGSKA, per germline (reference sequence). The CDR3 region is CSARIPSGRASYEQYF. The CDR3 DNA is TGCAGTGCTAGAATCCCTAGCGGGAGGGCCAGCTACGAGCAGTACTTC.

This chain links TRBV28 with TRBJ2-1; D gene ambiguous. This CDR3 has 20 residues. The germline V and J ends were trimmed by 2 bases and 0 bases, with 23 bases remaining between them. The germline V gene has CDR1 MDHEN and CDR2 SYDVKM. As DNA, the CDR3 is TGTGCCAGCAGTTTAACGGGTAGATGGGTTTTCCTGAGCTCCTACAATGAGCAGTTCTTC. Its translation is CASSLTGRWVFLSSYNEQFF.

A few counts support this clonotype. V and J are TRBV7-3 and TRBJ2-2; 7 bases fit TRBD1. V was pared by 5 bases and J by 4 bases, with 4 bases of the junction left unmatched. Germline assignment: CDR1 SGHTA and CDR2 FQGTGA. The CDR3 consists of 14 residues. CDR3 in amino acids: CASSLGGRTGELFF. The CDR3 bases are TGTGCCAGCAGCCTAGGGGGCCGCACCGGGGAGCTGTTTTTT.

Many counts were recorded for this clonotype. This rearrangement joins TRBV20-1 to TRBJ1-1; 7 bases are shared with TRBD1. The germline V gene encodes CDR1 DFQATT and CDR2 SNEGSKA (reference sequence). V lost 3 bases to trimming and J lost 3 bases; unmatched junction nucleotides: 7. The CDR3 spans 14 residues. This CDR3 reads CSARKGGRDTEAFF. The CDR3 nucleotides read TGCAGTGCTAGGAAAGGGGGCAGGGACACTGAAGCTTTCTTT.

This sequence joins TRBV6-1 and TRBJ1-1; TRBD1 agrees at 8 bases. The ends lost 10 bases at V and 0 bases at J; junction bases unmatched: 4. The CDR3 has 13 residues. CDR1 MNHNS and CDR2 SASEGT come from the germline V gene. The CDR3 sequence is CAIGQGMNTEAFF. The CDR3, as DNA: TGTGCCATCGGACAGGGAATGAACACTGAAGCTTTCTTT.

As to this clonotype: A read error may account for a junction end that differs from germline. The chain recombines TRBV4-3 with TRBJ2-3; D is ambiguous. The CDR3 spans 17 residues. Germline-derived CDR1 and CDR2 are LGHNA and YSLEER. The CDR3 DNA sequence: TGCGCCAGCAGCCAGGTCCCCCGGATCGGTCGCACAGACACGCAGTATTTT. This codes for CASSQVPRIGRTDTQYF.

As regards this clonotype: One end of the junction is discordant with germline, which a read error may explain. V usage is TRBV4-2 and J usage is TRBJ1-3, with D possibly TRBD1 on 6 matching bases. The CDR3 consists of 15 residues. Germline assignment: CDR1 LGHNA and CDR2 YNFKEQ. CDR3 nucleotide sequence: TGTGCCAGCAGGCGCTCAGGGGCAGGTGGAAACATCATATATTTT. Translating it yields CASRRSGAGGNIIYF.

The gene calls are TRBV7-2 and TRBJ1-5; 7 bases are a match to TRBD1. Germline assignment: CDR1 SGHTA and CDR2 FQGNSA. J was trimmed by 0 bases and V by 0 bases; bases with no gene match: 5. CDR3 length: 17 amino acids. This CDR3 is CASSLASTGYSNQPQHF. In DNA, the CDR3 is TGTGCCAGCAGCTTAGCCTCGACAGGGTATAGCAATCAGCCCCAGCATTTT.

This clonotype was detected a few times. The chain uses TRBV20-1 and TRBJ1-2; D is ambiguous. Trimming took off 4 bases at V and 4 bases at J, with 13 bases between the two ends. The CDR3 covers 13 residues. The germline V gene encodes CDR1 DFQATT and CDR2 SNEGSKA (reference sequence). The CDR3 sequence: CSATLLAVYGYTF. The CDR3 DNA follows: TGCAGTGCTACGCTCCTGGCGGTCTATGGCTACACCTTC.

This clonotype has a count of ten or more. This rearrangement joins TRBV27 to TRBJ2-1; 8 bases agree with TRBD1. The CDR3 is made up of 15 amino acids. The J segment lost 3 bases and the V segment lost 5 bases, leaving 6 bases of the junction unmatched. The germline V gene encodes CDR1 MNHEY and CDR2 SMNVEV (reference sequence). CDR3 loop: CASSPTGQGYNEQFF. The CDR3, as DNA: TGTGCCAGCAGTCCGACAGGACAGGGCTACAATGAGCAGTTCTTC.

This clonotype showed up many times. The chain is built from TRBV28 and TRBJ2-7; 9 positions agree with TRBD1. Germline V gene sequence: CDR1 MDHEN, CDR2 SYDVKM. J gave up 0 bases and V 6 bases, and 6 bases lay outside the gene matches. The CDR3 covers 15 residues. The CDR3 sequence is CASSPGQGGSYEQYF. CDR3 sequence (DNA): TGTGCCAGCAGCCCGGGACAGGGAGGCTCCTACGAGCAGTACTTC.

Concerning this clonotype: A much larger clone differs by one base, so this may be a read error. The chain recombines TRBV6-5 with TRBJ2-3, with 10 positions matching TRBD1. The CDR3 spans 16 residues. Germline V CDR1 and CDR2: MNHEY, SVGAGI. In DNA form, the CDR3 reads TGTGCCAGCAGTTACTCGGGACAGGGGATCACAGATACGCAGTGTTTT. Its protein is CASSYSGQGITDTQCF.

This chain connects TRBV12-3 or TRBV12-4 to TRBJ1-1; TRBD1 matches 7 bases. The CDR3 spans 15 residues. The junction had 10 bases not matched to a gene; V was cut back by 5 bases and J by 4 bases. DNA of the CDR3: TGTGCCAGCAGTCCCCAGGGACAGCAGAGCACTGAAGCTTTCTTT. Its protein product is CASSPQGQQSTEAFF.

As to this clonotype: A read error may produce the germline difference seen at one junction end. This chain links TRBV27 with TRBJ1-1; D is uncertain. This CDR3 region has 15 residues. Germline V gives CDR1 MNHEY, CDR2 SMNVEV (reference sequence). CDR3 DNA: TGTGCCAGCAGTTTATTTTCAAAGCCGAACACTGAAGCTTACTTT. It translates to CASSLFSKPNTEAYF.

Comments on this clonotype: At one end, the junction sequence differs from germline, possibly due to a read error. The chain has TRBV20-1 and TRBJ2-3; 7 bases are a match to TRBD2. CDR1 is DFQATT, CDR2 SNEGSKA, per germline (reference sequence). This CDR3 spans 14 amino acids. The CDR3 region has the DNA TGCAGTGCCAGCGGGGCTACGGGAGCAGATAAGCAGTATTTT. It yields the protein CSASGATGADKQYF.

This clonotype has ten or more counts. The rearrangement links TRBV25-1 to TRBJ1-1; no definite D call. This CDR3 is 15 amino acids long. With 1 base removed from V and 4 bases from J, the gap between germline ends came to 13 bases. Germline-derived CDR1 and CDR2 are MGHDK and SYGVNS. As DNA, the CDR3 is TGTGCCAGCAGTGAATCCCCCCCGGGCGGCACTGAAGCTTTCTTT. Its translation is CASSESPPGGTEAFF.

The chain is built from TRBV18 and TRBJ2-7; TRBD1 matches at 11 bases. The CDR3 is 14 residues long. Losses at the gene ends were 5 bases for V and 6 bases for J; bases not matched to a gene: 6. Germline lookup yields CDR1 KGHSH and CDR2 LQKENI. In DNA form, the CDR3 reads TGTGCCAGCTCAAAGGACAGGGGGCGCTTCGAGCAGTACTTC. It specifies CASSKDRGRFEQYF.

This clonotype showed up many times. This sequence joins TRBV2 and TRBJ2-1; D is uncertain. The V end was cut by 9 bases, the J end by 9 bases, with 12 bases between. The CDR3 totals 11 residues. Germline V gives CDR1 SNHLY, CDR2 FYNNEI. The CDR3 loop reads CASKDGPEQFF. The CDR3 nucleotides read TGTGCCAGTAAGGACGGACCTGAGCAGTTCTTC.

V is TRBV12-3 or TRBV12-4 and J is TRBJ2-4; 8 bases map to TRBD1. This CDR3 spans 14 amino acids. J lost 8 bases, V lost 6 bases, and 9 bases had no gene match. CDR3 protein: CASSYQGAVDIQYF. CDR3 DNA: TGTGCCAGCAGCTACCAGGGGGCTGTGGACATTCAGTACTTC.

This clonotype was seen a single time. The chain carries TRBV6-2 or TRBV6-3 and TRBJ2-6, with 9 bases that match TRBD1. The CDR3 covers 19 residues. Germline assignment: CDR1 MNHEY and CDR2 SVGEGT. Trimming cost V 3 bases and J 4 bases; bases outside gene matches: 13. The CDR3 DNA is TGTGCCAGCAGTTATTCCACCGGGACAGGGTGGGACGGGGCCAACGTCCTGACTTTC. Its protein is CASSYSTGTGWDGANVLTF.

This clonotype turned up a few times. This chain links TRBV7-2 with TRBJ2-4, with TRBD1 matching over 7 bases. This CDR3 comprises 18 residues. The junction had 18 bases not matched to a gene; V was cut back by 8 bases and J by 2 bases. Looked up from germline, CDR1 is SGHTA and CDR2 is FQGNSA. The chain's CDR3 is CASGTGTDLNLTKNIQYF. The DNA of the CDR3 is TGTGCCAGCGGAACCGGGACAGATCTCAATTTAACCAAAAACATTCAGTACTTC.

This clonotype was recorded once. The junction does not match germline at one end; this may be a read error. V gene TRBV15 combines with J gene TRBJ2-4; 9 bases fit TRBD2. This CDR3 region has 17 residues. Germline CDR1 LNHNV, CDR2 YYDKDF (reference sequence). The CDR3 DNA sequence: TGCGCCAGAAGCCGCTCTACCGCTGGGCGGGGGGGGAACATTCAGTACTTC. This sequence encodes CARSRSTAGRGGNIQYF.